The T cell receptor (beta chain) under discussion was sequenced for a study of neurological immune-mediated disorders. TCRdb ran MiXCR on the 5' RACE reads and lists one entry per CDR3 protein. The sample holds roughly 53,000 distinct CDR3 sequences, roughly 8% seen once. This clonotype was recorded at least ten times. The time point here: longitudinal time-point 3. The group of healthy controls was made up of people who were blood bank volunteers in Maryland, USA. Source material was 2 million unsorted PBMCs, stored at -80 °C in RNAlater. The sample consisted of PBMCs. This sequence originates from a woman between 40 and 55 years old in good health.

In DNA form, the CDR3 reads TGTGCCAGCTCACCCCGGGAAGGAGGCTACACCTTC. It encodes CASSPREGGYTF. The V call is TRBV18, the J call TRBJ1-2, with no clear D. Germline-derived CDR1 and CDR2 are KGHSH and LQKENI. V shed 3 bases and J shed 8 bases, with 10 bases lying between them. The CDR3 runs 12 residues.